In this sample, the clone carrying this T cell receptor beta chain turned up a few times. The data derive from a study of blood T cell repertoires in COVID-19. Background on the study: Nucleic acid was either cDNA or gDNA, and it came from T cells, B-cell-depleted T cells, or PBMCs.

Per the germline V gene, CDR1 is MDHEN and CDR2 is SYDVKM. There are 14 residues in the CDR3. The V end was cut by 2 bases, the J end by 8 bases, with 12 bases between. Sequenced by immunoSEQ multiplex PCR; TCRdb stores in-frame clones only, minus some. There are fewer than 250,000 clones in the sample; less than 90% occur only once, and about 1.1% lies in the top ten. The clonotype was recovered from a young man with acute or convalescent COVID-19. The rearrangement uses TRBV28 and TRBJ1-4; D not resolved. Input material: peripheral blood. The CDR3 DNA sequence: TGTGCCAGCAGTTTAATAGCGAAGGGAGAAAAACTGTTTTTT. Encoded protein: CASSLIAKGEKLFF.